The T cell receptor beta chain described here comes from a study of blood T cells in healthy people across ages. Total RNA amounts of at least 5.5 micrograms were extracted per sample. The CDR3 extends over 16 amino acids. V shed 4 bases and J shed 0 bases, with 16 bases lying between them. CDR1 and CDR2 from the germline V gene are SGHRS and YFSETQ. A sample-barcoded 5' primer and a J-beta primer mix were used in a second PCR of about 6 to 11 cycles. Each sample provided no less than 3 million CDR3-containing paired-end reads. Each CDR3 protein is one row after TCRdb ran MiXCR on the 5' RACE reads. The data show 1.5 million to 2 million distinct CDR3 sequences, 28% seen once. Study-level findings and limits: Higher naive T cell percentage went strongly together with higher TCR beta diversity.

There are a few counts of this clonotype. Its antigen remains unknown. This TCR was sampled from a woman aged 25-40 years in good health. V usage is TRBV5-1 and J usage is TRBJ2-5; D might be TRBD2 (6 bases). Material for sequencing was blood. CDR3 DNA sequence: TGCGCCAGCAGCCCCGGTGGGTCGGGGGACCAAGAGACCCAGTACTTC. It codes for CASSPGGSGDQETQYF.